These T cell receptor beta chains were read from a single sample in a study of T cells in Graves' hyperthyroidism and ophthalmopathy. TCRdb redid the calling of the multiplex PCR reads with MiXCR, one entry per CDR3 protein. The table has roughly 400,000 distinct CDR3 sequences, more than 12% seen once. Sample: blood. The receptors originated from a man between 45 and 60 years old with Graves' ophthalmopathy. CDR3s include the opening cysteine and the closing phenylalanine or tryptophan. A D gene is named only where the DNA matches it firmly. Clone size is shown for a subset of rows, as once, few, many or a class of expanded clone.

TRBD2	TRBV2	TRBJ2-1	NA	CASSEPTSGGTTYNEQFF	TGTGCCAGCAGTGAACCGACTAGCGGGGGCACCACCTACAATGAGCAGTTCTTC
NA	TRBV6-1	TRBJ2-3	many	CASSQTDTDTQYF	TGTGCCAGCAGTCAGACGGACACAGATACGCAGTATTTT
NA	TRBV29-1	TRBJ2-5	many	CSVGDGETQYF	TGCAGCGTTGGAGACGGCGAGACCCAGTACTTC
NA	TRBV11-2	TRBJ2-1	many	CASSLMRVNNEQFF	TGTGCCAGCAGCTTAATGCGCGTTAACAATGAGCAGTTCTTC
NA	TRBV24-1	TRBJ2-3	NA	CATSDPGVSRPDTQYF	TGTGCCACCAGTGATCCCGGGGTTAGCCGCCCAGATACGCAGTATTTT
NA	TRBV9	TRBJ2-3	few	CASSVELADTQYF	TGTGCCAGCAGCGTAGAACTAGCAGATACGCAGTATTTT
NA	TRBV6-2/TRBV6-3	TRBJ2-1	few	CASRLLNNEQFF	TGTGCCAGCAGATTACTAAACAATGAGCAGTTCTTC
TRBD1	TRBV9	TRBJ1-6	NA	CASSASGQGAWSPLHF	TGTGCCAGCAGCGCCTCCGGACAGGGAGCGTGGTCACCCCTCCACTTT
NA	TRBV18	TRBJ2-5	many	CASSRYDSGTGETQYF	TGTGCCAGCTCACGCTATGACTCCGGGACTGGAGAGACCCAGTACTTC
NA	TRBV5-6	TRBJ2-2	NA	CASSGVTWGGELFF	TGTGCCAGCAGCGGGGTCACCTGGGGCGGGGAGCTGTTTTTT
TRBD2	TRBV9	TRBJ2-3	few	CASSVSGGRGADTQYF	TGTGCCAGCAGCGTATCTGGCGGGAGAGGAGCAGATACGCAGTATTTT
NA	TRBV28	TRBJ1-1	many	CASRDGGVPEAFF	TGTGCCAGCAGGGACGGTGGGGTCCCTGAAGCTTTCTTT
NA	TRBV20-1	TRBJ2-7	NA	CSARGTTSSRLPFYEQYF	TGCAGTGCTAGAGGAACAACTTCCTCCCGCCTTCCTTTTTACGAGCAGTACTTC
TRBD2	TRBV7-9	TRBJ2-3	NA	CASSPPWGGITDTQYF	TGTGCCAGCAGCCCCCCTTGGGGGGGGATCACAGATACGCAGTATTTT
TRBD2	TRBV3-1	TRBJ2-1	many	CASSQAVLGKRESSYNEQFF	TGTGCCAGCAGCCAAGCAGTCTTGGGAAAGCGGGAGAGCTCCTACAATGAGCAGTTCTTC
TRBD1	TRBV13	TRBJ2-3	many	CASRTGVSDTQYF	TGTGCCAGCAGGACAGGGGTTTCAGATACGCAGTATTTT
TRBD2	TRBV20-1	TRBJ2-7	few	CSANRGSLADSYEQYF	TGCAGTGCAAATCGGGGGTCCCTAGCGGACTCCTACGAGCAGTACTTC
NA	TRBV29-1	TRBJ2-2	few	CSGLQGGELFF	TGCAGCGGCTTACAGGGCGGGGAGCTGTTTTTT
NA	TRBV3-1	TRBJ2-1	many	CASSPQKQGTGNEQFF	TGTGCCAGCAGCCCCCAGAAGCAAGGTACTGGCAATGAGCAGTTCTTC
TRBD1	TRBV15	TRBJ2-7	few	CATSKRDGTGGSYEQYF	TGTGCCACCAGCAAAAGGGATGGGACAGGAGGATCCTACGAGCAGTACTTC
NA	TRBV28	TRBJ1-2	NA	CASSFPGNLGTNYGYTF	TGTGCCAGCAGCTTCCCCGGAAATCTAGGGACAAACTATGGCTACACCTTC
NA	TRBV6-1	TRBJ1-1	few	CASRTTGTGLNEAFF	TGTGCCAGCAGGACCACAGGGACCGGACTAAATGAAGCTTTCTTT
TRBD2	TRBV27	TRBJ2-7	few	CASSVLAGGEQYF	TGTGCCAGCAGTGTACTAGCGGGAGGAGAGCAGTACTTC
NA	TRBV7-3	TRBJ2-2	few	CASSWGSGTNTGELFF	TGTGCCAGCAGCTGGGGGTCGGGTACGAACACCGGGGAGCTGTTTTTT
TRBD2	TRBV27	TRBJ2-7	many	CASSLLGGRVYEQYF	TGTGCCAGCAGCCTCCTTGGCGGGAGAGTCTACGAGCAGTACTTC
NA	TRBV28	TRBJ1-5	few	CASSSGFSSNQPQHF	TGTGCCAGCAGTTCCGGGTTTTCTAGCAATCAGCCCCAGCATTTT
NA	TRBV9	TRBJ1-2	many	CASRSTGGGYTF	TGTGCCAGCAGATCGACGGGGGGGGGCTACACCTTC
NA	TRBV28	TRBJ2-2	many	CASSLDSPATGELFF	TGTGCCAGCAGTTTGGACTCCCCCGCTACCGGGGAGCTGTTTTTT
NA	TRBV5-4	TRBJ2-7	many	CASSFEGWGSEQYF	TGTGCCAGCAGCTTCGAGGGATGGGGCTCCGAGCAGTACTTC
TRBD2	TRBV6-5	TRBJ2-1	many	CASSYSPGLAYNEQFF	TGTGCCAGCAGTTACTCACCGGGACTAGCCTACAATGAGCAGTTCTTC
NA	TRBV27	TRBJ2-7	few	CASSFTGTSYEQYF	TGTGCCAGCAGTTTCACGGGAACGTCCTACGAGCAGTACTTC
NA	TRBV28	TRBJ1-2	many	CASSPGPPSYGYTF	TGTGCCAGCAGTCCGGGACCTCCCTCCTATGGCTACACCTTC
NA	TRBV14	TRBJ2-1	NA	CASSKRAQLHPNEQSF	TGTGCCAGCAGCAAAAGGGCCCAACTTCATCCCAATGAGCAGTCCTTC
TRBD2	TRBV20-1	TRBJ2-7	many	CSARRGSGDPYEQYF	TGCAGTGCTAGGCGCGGGAGCGGAGACCCCTACGAGCAGTACTTC
NA	TRBV6-2/TRBV6-3	TRBJ2-7	NA	CASSYSSETAYEQYF	TGTGCCAGCAGTTACTCGAGTGAGACTGCCTACGAGCAGTACTTC
NA	TRBV6-5	TRBJ2-1	few	CASSFVGGGNEQFF	TGTGCCAGCAGTTTCGTAGGAGGGGGCAATGAGCAGTTCTTC
TRBD2	TRBV7-9	TRBJ2-1	NA	CASSPTAGGPNEQFF	TGTGCCAGCAGCCCCACAGCGGGAGGGCCGAATGAGCAGTTCTTC
NA	TRBV7-8	TRBJ2-1	many	CASSSTIEGNEQFF	TGTGCCAGCAGCTCGACTATCGAGGGCAATGAGCAGTTCTTC
NA	TRBV30	TRBJ1-6	many	CAWRTGPPAPLHF	TGTGCCTGGAGGACGGGACCGCCGGCACCCCTCCACTTT
TRBD1	TRBV15	TRBJ2-3	many	CATSTGQGAGTQYF	TGTGCCACCAGCACTGGACAGGGGGCCGGTACGCAGTATTTT
TRBD1	TRBV28	TRBJ1-1	NA	CASSFSQGAAFF	TGTGCCAGCAGTTTTAGCCAGGGGGCGGCTTTCTTT